A selection of T cell receptor beta chains follows, all from one sample in a study of cytomegalovirus exposure and HLA in healthy donors. The repertoire was sequenced with immunoSEQ multiplex PCR; TCRdb's copy has only in-frame clones and lacks some. This table has 140,000 or so clones, about three quarters appearing once. The sample consisted of PBMCs. Every receptor here comes from a man aged 40-49 years in good health and CMV-seronegative. Each CDR3 is given with its conserved first and last residue. A D gene is named only where the DNA matches it firmly. Some rows have no size entry. The others give once, few or many, or a class for an expanded clone.

abundance: NA; d_gene: TRBD1; j_gene: TRBJ1-1; v_gene: TRBV6-1; CDR3aa: CASREGQGGRGAFF; CDR3nt: TGTGCCAGCAGGGAGGGACAGGGTGGAAGAGGAGCTTTCTTT
abundance: NA; d_gene: TRBD2; j_gene: TRBJ2-1; v_gene: TRBV5-1; CDR3aa: CASSFSGLGVNEQFF; CDR3nt: TGCGCCAGCAGCTTTAGCGGGCTGGGCGTCAATGAGCAGTTCTTC
abundance: once; d_gene: NA; j_gene: TRBJ2-7; v_gene: TRBV27; CDR3aa: CASSPSPGHFSYEQYF; CDR3nt: TGTGCCAGCAGTCCATCTCCGGGACACTTCTCCTACGAGCAGTACTTC
abundance: NA; d_gene: NA; j_gene: TRBJ2-1; v_gene: TRBV2; CDR3aa: CASGNGGNGEQFF; CDR3nt: TGTGCCAGCGGCAACGGAGGAAATGGTGAGCAGTTCTTC
abundance: NA; d_gene: NA; j_gene: TRBJ2-4; v_gene: TRBV19; CDR3aa: CASSIDKGSLAKNSQYF; CDR3nt: TGTGCCAGTAGTATAGATAAGGGATCACTAGCCAAAAACAGTCAGTACTTC
abundance: NA; d_gene: NA; j_gene: TRBJ2-5; v_gene: TRBV11-2; CDR3aa: CASSTSGGLQETQYF; CDR3nt: TGTGCCAGCAGCACGTCGGGCGGGCTCCAAGAGACCCAGTACTTC
abundance: NA; d_gene: NA; j_gene: TRBJ1-1; v_gene: TRBV18; CDR3aa: CASSIQGSGEAFF; CDR3nt: TGTGCCAGCTCCATACAGGGCTCGGGTGAAGCTTTCTTT
abundance: NA; d_gene: TRBD1; j_gene: TRBJ2-2; v_gene: TRBV18; CDR3aa: CASSPTRQGATGELFF; CDR3nt: TGTGCCAGCTCTCCAACTCGACAGGGGGCCACCGGGGAGCTGTTTTTT
abundance: few; d_gene: NA; j_gene: TRBJ1-6; v_gene: TRBV5-4; CDR3aa: CASSLGGLYNSPLHF; CDR3nt: TGTGCCAGCAGCTTGGGAGGACTATATAATTCACCCCTCCACTTT
abundance: NA; d_gene: NA; j_gene: TRBJ1-5; v_gene: TRBV28; CDR3aa: CASSPPAGGGSNQPQHF; CDR3nt: TGTGCCAGCAGTCCCCCGGCTGGCGGGGGGAGCAATCAGCCCCAGCATTTT
abundance: NA; d_gene: NA; j_gene: TRBJ2-7; v_gene: TRBV7-7; CDR3aa: CASSLRSGDSYEQYF; CDR3nt: TGTGCCAGCAGCTTAAGGTCAGGGGATTCCTACGAGCAGTACTTC
abundance: NA; d_gene: NA; j_gene: TRBJ1-1; v_gene: TRBV18; CDR3aa: CASSLQVNTEAFF; CDR3nt: TGTGCCAGCTCACTGCAGGTAAACACTGAAGCTTTCTTT
abundance: once; d_gene: NA; j_gene: TRBJ2-3; v_gene: TRBV5-1; CDR3aa: CASSLRTTSTDTQYF; CDR3nt: TGCGCCAGCAGCCTTCGGACTACCAGCACAGATACGCAGTATTTT
abundance: NA; d_gene: TRBD1; j_gene: TRBJ2-7; v_gene: TRBV28; CDR3aa: CASSLAGTAGEQYF; CDR3nt: TGTGCCAGCAGTTTGGCCGGGACAGCTGGTGAGCAGTACTTC
abundance: NA; d_gene: NA; j_gene: TRBJ2-7; v_gene: TRBV6-1; CDR3aa: CASSEVIGQLYEQYF; CDR3nt: TGTGCCAGCAGTGAAGTGATAGGACAGCTTTACGAGCAGTACTTC
abundance: NA; d_gene: NA; j_gene: TRBJ2-5; v_gene: TRBV11-2; CDR3aa: CASSQIYDSQETQYF; CDR3nt: TGTGCCAGCAGCCAAATTTACGACAGTCAAGAGACCCAGTACTTC
abundance: NA; d_gene: TRBD2; j_gene: TRBJ2-6; v_gene: TRBV7-9; CDR3aa: CASSLEPSGDTSF; CDR3nt: TGTGCCAGCAGCTTAGAGCCTAGCGGGGATACCTCATTC
abundance: NA; d_gene: NA; j_gene: TRBJ2-5; v_gene: TRBV4-1; CDR3aa: CASSPSGGGRETQYF; CDR3nt: TGCGCCAGCAGCCCCAGTGGGGGGGGCCGGGAGACCCAGTACTTC
abundance: once; d_gene: NA; j_gene: TRBJ2-1; v_gene: TRBV19; CDR3aa: CASSIYEYNEQFF; CDR3nt: TGTGCCAGTAGTATATACGAGTACAATGAGCAGTTCTTC
abundance: NA; d_gene: TRBD1; j_gene: TRBJ2-7; v_gene: TRBV28; CDR3aa: CASSGGQGAYEQYF; CDR3nt: TGTGCCAGCAGTGGGGGACAGGGGGCGTACGAGCAGTACTTC
abundance: NA; d_gene: NA; j_gene: TRBJ2-1; v_gene: TRBV15; CDR3aa: CATSRDPGLPYNEQFF; CDR3nt: TGTGCCACCAGCAGAGATCCTGGACTTCCATACAATGAGCAGTTCTTC
abundance: NA; d_gene: NA; j_gene: TRBJ1-1; v_gene: TRBV4-3; CDR3aa: CASSQESVNTEAFF; CDR3nt: TGCGCCAGCAGCCAAGAGTCGGTAAACACTGAAGCTTTCTTT
abundance: once; d_gene: TRBD1; j_gene: TRBJ1-4; v_gene: TRBV7-9; CDR3aa: CASSSWTGSRVRSEKLFF; CDR3nt: TGTGCCAGCAGCTCCTGGACAGGGAGTAGGGTTAGAAGTGAAAAACTGTTTTTT
abundance: NA; d_gene: NA; j_gene: TRBJ2-3; v_gene: TRBV30; CDR3aa: CAWRSGFDTDTQYF; CDR3nt: TGTGCCTGGAGGTCGGGTTTCGACACAGATACGCAGTATTTT
abundance: few; d_gene: TRBD1; j_gene: TRBJ2-4; v_gene: TRBV29-1; CDR3aa: CSVAGTAENIQYF; CDR3nt: TGCAGCGTCGCCGGGACAGCAGAAAACATTCAGTACTTC
abundance: NA; d_gene: TRBD2; j_gene: TRBJ2-3; v_gene: TRBV7-9; CDR3aa: CASSAISGLAAGDTQYF; CDR3nt: TGTGCCAGCAGCGCTATTTCGGGTCTAGCGGCTGGAGATACGCAGTATTTT